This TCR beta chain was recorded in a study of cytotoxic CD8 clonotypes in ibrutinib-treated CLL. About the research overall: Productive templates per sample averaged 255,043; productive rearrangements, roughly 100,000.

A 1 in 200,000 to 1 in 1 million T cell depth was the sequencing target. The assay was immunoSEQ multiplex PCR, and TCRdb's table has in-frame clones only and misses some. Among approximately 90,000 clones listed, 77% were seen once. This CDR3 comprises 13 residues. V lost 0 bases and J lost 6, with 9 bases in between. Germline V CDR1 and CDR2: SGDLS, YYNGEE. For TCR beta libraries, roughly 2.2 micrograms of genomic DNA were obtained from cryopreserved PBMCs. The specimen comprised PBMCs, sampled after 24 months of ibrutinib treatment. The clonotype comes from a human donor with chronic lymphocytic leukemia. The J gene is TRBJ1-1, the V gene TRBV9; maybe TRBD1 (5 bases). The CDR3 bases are TGTGCCAGCAGCGTAGGTGGACACGCTGAAGCTTTCTTT. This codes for CASSVGGHAEAFF.